The present T cell receptor beta chain was sequenced within a study of cytomegalovirus exposure and HLA in healthy donors. General study results and limits: Earlier analysis found most TCR beta V segments productive about 87% or about 30% of the time. When analyzed later, a missense DCLRE1C variant was found to be linked to TCR beta V- and J-gene trimming.

Amplification used 60 Vbeta primers and 13 Jbeta primers. Measured with immunoSEQ multiplex PCR; TCRdb has only the in-frame clones, and not every one. The sample contains some 190,000 clones, more than 75% of which appear only once. Comment on this clone: The antigen is undetermined.

V lost 5 bases and J lost 6, with 13 bases in between. The germline V gene encodes CDR1 SQVTM and CDR2 ANQGSEA. The CDR3 is made up of 12 amino acids. Input material: PBMCs. The sequence derives from a middle-aged man in good health and CMV-seropositive. V and J are TRBV29-1 and TRBJ1-1, with D perhaps matching TRBD1 (5 bases). The CDR3 spells CSVREWGAEAFF. The CDR3 bases are TGCAGCGTTAGGGAGTGGGGGGCTGAAGCTTTCTTT.